Presented here are 14 T cell receptor beta chains from one specimen sequenced in a study of cytomegalovirus exposure and HLA in healthy donors. It was with 60 Vbeta and 13 Jbeta primers that the PCR ran. Sequenced by immunoSEQ multiplex PCR; TCRdb stores in-frame clones only, minus some. The sample yields more than 140,000 clones, about 80% seen once. Sequencing was performed on PBMCs. Source of these receptors: a male donor in good health and CMV-seronegative.

This CDR3 reads CASSLSSGANVLTF. DNA of the CDR3: TGTGCCAGCAGCCTGAGCTCTGGGGCCAACGTCCTGACTTTC. The V call is TRBV5-4, the J call TRBJ2-6; no reliable D call. The CDR3 length is 14 residues. The V end was cut by 4 bases, the J end by 0 bases, with 5 bases between. Germline CDR1 SGHNT, CDR2 YYREEE (reference sequence).

As regards this clone: Sequence at one end of the junction differs from germline and may be a read error. The chain employs TRBV7-9 and TRBJ2-5; D perhaps matches TRBD1 (5 bases). The CDR3 runs 19 residues. In germline, CDR1 is SEHNR, CDR2 FQNEAQ (reference sequence). In DNA, the CDR3 is TGTTCCAGCAGCTTAGCTAGGGGAAGGGCCACCTCCCCTCAAGAGACCCAGTACTTC. Amino acid sequence: CSSSLARGRATSPQETQYF.

The chain employs TRBV27 and TRBJ2-3; 8 bases match TRBD1. V lost 5 bases, J lost 5 bases, and 12 bases stayed unmatched. Germline CDR1 and CDR2: MNHEY and SMNVEV (reference sequence). The CDR3 is 16 amino acids. In DNA form, the CDR3 reads TGTGCCAGCAGTCCCGGGCTCCGGGACAGGAAAGATACGCAGTATTTT. Protein: CASSPGLRDRKDTQYF.

For the CDR3, the DNA is TGTGCCAGCAGTCGGGACAGGGTAGTTGGAAACACCATATATTTT. This encodes CASSRDRVVGNTIYF. V usage is TRBV6-6 and J usage is TRBJ1-3; 9 positions match TRBD1. The V segment lost 5 bases and the J segment 3 bases; nucleotides outside the gene matches: 5. The CDR3 sequence is 15 residues long. The germline V gene has CDR1 MNHNY and CDR2 SVGAGI (reference sequence).

The rearrangement joins TRBV30 to TRBJ2-1, with D unresolved. Germline assignment: CDR1 GTSNPN and CDR2 SVGIG (reference sequence). There are 15 residues in the CDR3. Trimming took 1 base from V and 1 from J, leaving 11 bases between them. The CDR3 protein is CAWSERERSYNEQFF. The CDR3 nucleotides are TGTGCCTGGAGTGAAAGAGAACGGTCCTACAATGAGCAGTTCTTC.

The chain employs TRBV5-1 and TRBJ1-2; D is unclear. The CDR3 totals 17 residues. The V and J ends lost 6 bases and 1 base respectively, with 22 bases between them. The germline gives CDR1 SGHRS, CDR2 YFSETQ. CDR3 nucleotide sequence: TGCGCCAGCACCTACACCCCGATGCCGGGAGGTAACTATGGCTACACCTTC. Residues: CASTYTPMPGGNYGYTF.

The chain links TRBV2 to TRBJ1-5; TRBD1 matches 8 bases. V lost 6 bases and J lost 4; bases outside the gene matches: 5. This CDR3 is 14 amino acids long. From germline, CDR1 is SNHLY and CDR2 FYNNEI. Here the CDR3 DNA reads TGTGCCAGCAGCCGGGACAGGAGTAATCAGCCCCAGCATTTT. It specifies CASSRDRSNQPQHF.

The gene calls are TRBV27 and TRBJ1-3, with 7 bases matching TRBD1. V shed 5 bases and J 3 bases; nucleotides not matched to a gene: 13. There are 17 residues in the CDR3. CDR1 and CDR2 from the germline V gene are MNHEY and SMNVEV (reference sequence). The CDR3: CASSRLLGGGGGNTIYF. DNA for the CDR3: TGTGCCAGCAGTCGACTTCTTGGAGGGGGCGGTGGAAACACCATATATTTT.

The rearrangement uses TRBV29-1 and TRBJ2-7; 9 nucleotides align to TRBD2. Germline V gene lookup returns CDR1 SQVTM and CDR2 ANQGSEA. The V gene end was trimmed by 3 bases and the J gene end by 6 bases; junction bases not matched to a gene: 9. CDR3 length: 14 residues. The CDR3 sequence is CSVDISGSKGEQYF. The CDR3 DNA sequence: TGCAGCGTTGACATTAGCGGGAGCAAGGGCGAGCAGTACTTC.

The chain uses TRBV18 and TRBJ1-1, with a weak D call TRBD1 (5 bases). Trimming pared 2 bases from V and 3 bases from J, leaving 16 bases between. The CDR3 totals 16 residues. Germline V CDR1 and CDR2: KGHSH, LQKENI. CDR3 bases: TGTGCCAGCTCACCATCAGGTTCCACAGGAGACACTGAAGCTTTCTTT. Amino acid sequence: CASSPSGSTGDTEAFF.

The chain has TRBV19 and TRBJ1-2; the D gene is possibly TRBD1 (5 bases). Germline CDR1 reads LNHDA; CDR2 reads SQIVND (reference sequence). This CDR3 has 16 amino acids. Trimming pared 5 bases from V and 2 bases from J, leaving 18 bases between. This CDR3 reads CASSPQGPINNYGYTF. The DNA for the CDR3 is TGTGCCAGTAGTCCCCAGGGCCCGATTAACAACTATGGCTACACCTTC.

The gene calls are TRBV27 and TRBJ1-5; 7 bases are a match to TRBD1. The ends lost 0 bases at V and 3 bases at J; junction bases unmatched: 5. Per germline, CDR1 MNHEY and CDR2 SMNVEV (reference sequence). CDR3 length: 16 amino acids. CDR3 in amino acids: CASSLSPGGSNQPQHF. CDR3 sequence (DNA): TGTGCCAGCAGTTTATCGCCAGGGGGGTCCAATCAGCCCCAGCATTTT.

This clone appeared a single time. The chain has TRBV4-3 and TRBJ2-3; 9 bases are a match to TRBD2. Germline CDR1 reads LGHNA; CDR2 reads YSLEER. This CDR3 has 21 amino acids. Germline trimming cut 4 bases from V and 3 bases from J; bases unmatched to any gene: 23. The CDR3 bases are TGCGCCAGCAGCCTGGGACTAGTTGCCCCTTGGGGACTAGCTAGTACAGATACGCAGTATTTT. Translation gives CASSLGLVAPWGLASTDTQYF.

The chain links TRBV15 to TRBJ2-1, with D perhaps TRBD1 (5 bases). This CDR3 is 16 amino acids long. V lost 0 bases to trimming and J lost 1 base, with 10 bases between them. The V gene's germline CDR1 is LNHNV and CDR2 YYDKDF (reference sequence). For the CDR3, the DNA is TGTGCCACCAGCAGAGATAAAGGGGTTTCCTACAATGAGCAGTTCTTC. This codes for CATSRDKGVSYNEQFF. The whole variable domain, remainder taken from reference TRBV15 and TRBJ2-1, is DAMVIQNPRYQVTQFGKPVTLSCSQTLNHNVMYWYQQKSSQAPKLLFHYYDKDFNNEADTPDNFQSRRPNTSFCFLDIRSPGLGDTAMYLCATSRDKGVSYNEQFFGPGTRLTVL.